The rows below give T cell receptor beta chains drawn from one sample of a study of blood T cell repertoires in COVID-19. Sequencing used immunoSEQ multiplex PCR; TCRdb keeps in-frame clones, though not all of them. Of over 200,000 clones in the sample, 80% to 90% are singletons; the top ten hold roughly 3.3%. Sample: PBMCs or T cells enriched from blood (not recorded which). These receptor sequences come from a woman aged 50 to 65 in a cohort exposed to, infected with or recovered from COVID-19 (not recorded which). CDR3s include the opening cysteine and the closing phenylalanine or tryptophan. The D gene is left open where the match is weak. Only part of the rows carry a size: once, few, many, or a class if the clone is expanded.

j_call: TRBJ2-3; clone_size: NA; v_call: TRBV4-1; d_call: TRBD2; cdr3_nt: TGCGCCAGCAGCGGCAAGTTTGGCGGTAGCGGGGTGGTCCCCAGCACAGATACGCAGTATTTT; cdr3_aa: CASSGKFGGSGVVPSTDTQYF
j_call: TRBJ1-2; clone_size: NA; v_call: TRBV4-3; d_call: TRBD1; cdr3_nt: TGCGCCAGCAGCCAAGATATGGGACAGAACTATGGCTACACCTTC; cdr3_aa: CASSQDMGQNYGYTF
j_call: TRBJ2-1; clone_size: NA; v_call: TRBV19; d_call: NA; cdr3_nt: TGTGCCAGTAGTGGGAACCAGGGTAGGAATGAGCAGTTCTTC; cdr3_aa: CASSGNQGRNEQFF
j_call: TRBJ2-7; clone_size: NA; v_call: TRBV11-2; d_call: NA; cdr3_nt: TGTGCCAGCAGCGGCGACAGAAAGCAGTACTTC; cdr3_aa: CASSGDRKQYF
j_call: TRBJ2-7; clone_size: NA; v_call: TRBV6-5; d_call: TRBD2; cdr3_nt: TGTGCCAGCAGTTTTAGCGGGGGGTACGAGCAGTACTTC; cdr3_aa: CASSFSGGYEQYF
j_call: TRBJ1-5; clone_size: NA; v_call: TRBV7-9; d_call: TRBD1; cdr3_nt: TGTGCCAGCAGCCGGACAGGGGCGGAGACCCAGCATTTT; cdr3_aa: CASSRTGAETQHF
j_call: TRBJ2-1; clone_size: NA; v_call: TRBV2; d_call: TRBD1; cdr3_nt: TGTGCCAGCAATAAAGACAGGGGGGATGAGCAGTTCTTC; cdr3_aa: CASNKDRGDEQFF
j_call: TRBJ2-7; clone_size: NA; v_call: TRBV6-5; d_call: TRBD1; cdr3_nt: TGTGCCAGCAGTATCCCAGGACAGGGCTCCTACGAGCAGTACTTC; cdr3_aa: CASSIPGQGSYEQYF
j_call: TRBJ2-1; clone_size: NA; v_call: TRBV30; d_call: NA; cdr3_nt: TGTGCCTGGAGCGAGGACTTTTGGGAGCAGTTCTTC; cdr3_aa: CAWSEDFWEQFF
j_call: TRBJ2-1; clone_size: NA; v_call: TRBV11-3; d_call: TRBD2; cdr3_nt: TGTGCCAGCAGCCTGGGGGAGGGGGAGCAGTTCTTC; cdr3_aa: CASSLGEGEQFF
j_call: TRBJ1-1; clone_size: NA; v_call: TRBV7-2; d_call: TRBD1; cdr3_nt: TGTGCCAGCAGCTACCCACAGGGGGCACACACTGAAGCTTTCTTT; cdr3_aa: CASSYPQGAHTEAFF
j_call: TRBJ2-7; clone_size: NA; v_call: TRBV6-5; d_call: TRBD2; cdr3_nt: TGTGCCAGCAGTTCCTGGGGGGGGTACTACGAGCAGTACTTC; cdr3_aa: CASSSWGGYYEQYF
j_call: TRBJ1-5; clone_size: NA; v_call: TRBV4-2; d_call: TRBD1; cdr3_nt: TGTGCCAGCAGCCAAGCTCCACCGTCCCGGGACAGGGTTTCCAGCAATCAGCCCCAGCATTTT; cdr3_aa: CASSQAPPSRDRVSSNQPQHF
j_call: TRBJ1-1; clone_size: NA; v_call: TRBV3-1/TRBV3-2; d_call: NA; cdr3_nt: TGTGCCAGCAGCCCCGGCACTGAAGCTTTCTTT; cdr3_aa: CASSPGTEAFF
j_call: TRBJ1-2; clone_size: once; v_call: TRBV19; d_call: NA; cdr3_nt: TGTGCCAGTACCATGGCCCGGGGTACTAACTATGGCTACACCTTC; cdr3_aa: CASTMARGTNYGYTF
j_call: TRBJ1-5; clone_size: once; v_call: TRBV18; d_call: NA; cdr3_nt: TGTGCCAGCTCACCAGTGGGGGCGCGGAGCAATCAGCCCCAGCATTTT; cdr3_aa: CASSPVGARSNQPQHF
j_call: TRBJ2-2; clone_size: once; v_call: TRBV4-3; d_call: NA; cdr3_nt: TGCGCCAGCAGCGACGTCCAGGGATGGGGGGAGCTGTTTTTT; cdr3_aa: CASSDVQGWGELFF
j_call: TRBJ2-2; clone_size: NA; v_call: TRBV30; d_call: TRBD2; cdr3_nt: TGTGGCGTCATTTTAGCGGGGGACACCCTCACCGGGGAGCTGTTTTTT; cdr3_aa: CGVILAGDTLTGELFF
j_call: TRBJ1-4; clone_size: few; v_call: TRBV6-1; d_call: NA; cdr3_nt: TGTGCCAGCAGTGGGGGGACACTAGTTCAAGTTAATGAAAAACTGTTTTTT; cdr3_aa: CASSGGTLVQVNEKLFF
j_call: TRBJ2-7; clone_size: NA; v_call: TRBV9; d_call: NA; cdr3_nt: TGTGCCAGCAGCGTAGAGCCGGGAACCTACGAGCAGTACTTC; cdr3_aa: CASSVEPGTYEQYF
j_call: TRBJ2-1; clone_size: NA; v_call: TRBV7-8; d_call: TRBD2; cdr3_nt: TGTGCCAGCAGCTTAAGGGCTAGCGGGGGGAACTGGTACAATGAGCAGTTCTTC; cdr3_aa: CASSLRASGGNWYNEQFF
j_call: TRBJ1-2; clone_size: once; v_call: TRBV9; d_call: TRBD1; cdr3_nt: TGTGCCAGCAGCCCCTTGGACAGGGGGCTTTACTATGGCTACACCTTC; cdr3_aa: CASSPLDRGLYYGYTF
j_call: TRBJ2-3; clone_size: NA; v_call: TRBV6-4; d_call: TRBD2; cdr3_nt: TGTGCCAGCAGTCCTAGCGGGGGGGCTACAGATACGCAGTATTTT; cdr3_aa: CASSPSGGATDTQYF
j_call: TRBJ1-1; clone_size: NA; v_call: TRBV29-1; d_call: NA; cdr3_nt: TGCAGCGTTGAAGGGACAGTATTTGTCCCGGCTTTCTTT; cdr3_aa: CSVEGTVFVPAFF
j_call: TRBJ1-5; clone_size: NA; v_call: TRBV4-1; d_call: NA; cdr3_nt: TGCGCCAGCAGCCAAGGTAGTAATCAGCCCCAGCATTTT; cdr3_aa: CASSQGSNQPQHF
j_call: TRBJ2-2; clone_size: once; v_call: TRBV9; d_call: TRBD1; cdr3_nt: TGTGCCAGCAAGACAGGGGGCGCATCCGGGGAGCTGTTTTTT; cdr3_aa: CASKTGGASGELFF
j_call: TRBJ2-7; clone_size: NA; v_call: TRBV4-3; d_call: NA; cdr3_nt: TGCGCCAGCAGCCAAGAGGGTGGGGGACAGCGGGTATCCTACGAGCAGTACTTC; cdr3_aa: CASSQEGGGQRVSYEQYF
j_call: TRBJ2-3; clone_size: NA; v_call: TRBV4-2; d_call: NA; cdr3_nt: TGTGCCAGCAGCGAGATGGGCGATACGCAGTATTTT; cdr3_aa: CASSEMGDTQYF
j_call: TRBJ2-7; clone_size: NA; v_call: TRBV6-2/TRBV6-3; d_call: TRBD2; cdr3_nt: TGTGCCAGCAGTTACTCGGTAGCGGGGGGTCGGTACGAGCAGTACTTC; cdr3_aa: CASSYSVAGGRYEQYF
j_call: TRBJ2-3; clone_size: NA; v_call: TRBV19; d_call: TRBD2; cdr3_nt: TGTGCCAGTAGTTCCCTTAGCGGGGGGGCGGGAGATACGCAGTATTTT; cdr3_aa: CASSSLSGGAGDTQYF
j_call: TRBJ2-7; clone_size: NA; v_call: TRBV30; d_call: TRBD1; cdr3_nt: TGTGCCTGGAGTGTAACGACAGGGTGGCCCATACCCTACGAGCAGTACTTC; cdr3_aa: CAWSVTTGWPIPYEQYF
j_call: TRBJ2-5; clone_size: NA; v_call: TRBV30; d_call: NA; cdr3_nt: TGTGCCTGGGGAGTTACTAGCCAACAAGAGACCCAGTACTTC; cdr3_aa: CAWGVTSQQETQYF
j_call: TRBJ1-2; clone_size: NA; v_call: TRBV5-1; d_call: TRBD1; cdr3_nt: TGCGCCAGCAGCTGGGGGGACAGGGATGGCTACACCTTC; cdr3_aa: CASSWGDRDGYTF
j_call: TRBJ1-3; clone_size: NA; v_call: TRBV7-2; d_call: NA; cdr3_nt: TGTGCCAGCAGCACAGCGGGAGGAAACACCATATATTTT; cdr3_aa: CASSTAGGNTIYF
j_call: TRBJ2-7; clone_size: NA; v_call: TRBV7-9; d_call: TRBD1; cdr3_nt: TGTGCCAGCAGCCCCCAGACAGGGCTCCCCTACGAGCAGTACTTC; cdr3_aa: CASSPQTGLPYEQYF
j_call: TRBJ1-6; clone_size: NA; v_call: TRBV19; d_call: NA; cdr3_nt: TGTGCCACCCAATCCGGGGGTGAAAATTCACCCCTCCACTTT; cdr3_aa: CATQSGGENSPLHF
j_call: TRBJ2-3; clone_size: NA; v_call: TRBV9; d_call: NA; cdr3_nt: TGTGCCAGCAGCGTCAGGAGCGGGCGCACAGATACGCAGTATTTT; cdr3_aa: CASSVRSGRTDTQYF
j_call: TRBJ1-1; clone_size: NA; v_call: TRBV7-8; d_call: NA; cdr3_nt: TGTGCCAGCAGCTTAAATGCTGCTGGTACTGGGGAGAGGAACACTGAAGCTTTCTTT; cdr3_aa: CASSLNAAGTGERNTEAFF
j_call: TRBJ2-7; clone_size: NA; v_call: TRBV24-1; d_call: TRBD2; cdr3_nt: TGTGCCACCGCCTTTCGGGGGGGGGCCTACGAGCAGTACTTC; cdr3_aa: CATAFRGGAYEQYF
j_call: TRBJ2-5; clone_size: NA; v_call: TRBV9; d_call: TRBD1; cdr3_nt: TGTGCCAGCAGCCCTCCGGGACAGGGCGTCGAGACCCAGTACTTC; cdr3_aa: CASSPPGQGVETQYF
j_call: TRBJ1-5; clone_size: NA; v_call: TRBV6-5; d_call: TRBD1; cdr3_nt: TGTGCCAGCAGTTACACCTCAGGGGGCGGCAATCAGCCCCAGCATTTT; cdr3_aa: CASSYTSGGGNQPQHF
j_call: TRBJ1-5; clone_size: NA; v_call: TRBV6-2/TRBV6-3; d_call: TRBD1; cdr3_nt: TGTGCCAGCAGCCCCCGGGACAGGGGGCTTCAGCCCCAGCATTTT; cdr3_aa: CASSPRDRGLQPQHF
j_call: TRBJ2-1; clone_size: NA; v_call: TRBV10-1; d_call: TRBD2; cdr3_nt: TGCGCCAGCAGTGAGATGGGACTAGCGGGGGCCCCTCGGGATGAGCAGTTCTTC; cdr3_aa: CASSEMGLAGAPRDEQFF
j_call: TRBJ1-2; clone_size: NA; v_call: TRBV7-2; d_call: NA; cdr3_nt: TGTGCCAGCAGCTTAGACGGACGCTCCAGGGCTTCTGGCTACACCTTC; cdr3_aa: CASSLDGRSRASGYTF
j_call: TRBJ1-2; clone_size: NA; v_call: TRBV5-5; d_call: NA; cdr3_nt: TGTGCCAGCAGCTTGATGCAGTCCCCCGATGGCTACACCTTC; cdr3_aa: CASSLMQSPDGYTF
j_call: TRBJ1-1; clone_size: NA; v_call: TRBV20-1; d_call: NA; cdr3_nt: TGCAGTGCTAGACCCGGCGGGGTAGCTTTCTTT; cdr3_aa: CSARPGGVAFF
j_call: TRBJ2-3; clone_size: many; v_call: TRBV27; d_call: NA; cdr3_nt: TGTGCCAGCAGTTTTTTTGGGGGGAAGGGGACAGATACGCAGTATTTT; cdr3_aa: CASSFFGGKGTDTQYF